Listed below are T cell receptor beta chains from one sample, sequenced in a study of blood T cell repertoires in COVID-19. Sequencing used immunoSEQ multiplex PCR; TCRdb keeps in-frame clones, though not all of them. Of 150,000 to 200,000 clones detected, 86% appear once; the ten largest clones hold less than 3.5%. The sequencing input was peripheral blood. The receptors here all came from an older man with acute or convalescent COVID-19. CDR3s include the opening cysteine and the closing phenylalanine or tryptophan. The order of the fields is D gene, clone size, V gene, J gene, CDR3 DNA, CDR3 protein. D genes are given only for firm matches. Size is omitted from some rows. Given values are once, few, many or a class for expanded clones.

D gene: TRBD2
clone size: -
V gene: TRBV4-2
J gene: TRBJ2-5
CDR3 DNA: TGTGCCAGCAGCCAAGATGGGACTAGCGGGGGGCCTCTCTACTTC
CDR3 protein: CASSQDGTSGGPLYF

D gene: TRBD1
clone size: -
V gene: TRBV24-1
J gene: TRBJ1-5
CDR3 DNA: TGTGCCACCAGTGACGCCCAGGGGGACGGCCAGCCCCAGCATTTT
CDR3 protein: CATSDAQGDGQPQHF

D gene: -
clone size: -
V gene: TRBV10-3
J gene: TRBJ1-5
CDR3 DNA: TGTGCCATCAGGTTAGAAGGGGAGGATCAGCCCCAGCATTTT
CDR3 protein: CAIRLEGEDQPQHF

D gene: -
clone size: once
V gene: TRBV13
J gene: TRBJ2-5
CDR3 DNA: TGTGCCAGCACCTTAGAGGGGGAAGAGACCCAGTACTTC
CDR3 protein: CASTLEGEETQYF

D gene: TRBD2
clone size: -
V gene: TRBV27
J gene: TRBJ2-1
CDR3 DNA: TGTGCCAGCAGTTGGGCTAGCGGGAGAGGGGATGAGCAGTTCTTC
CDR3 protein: CASSWASGRGDEQFF

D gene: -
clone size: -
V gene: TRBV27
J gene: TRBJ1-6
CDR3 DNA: TGTGCCAGCAGTTCTATTCGGGACACAACATTCGGTAATTCACCCCTCCACTTT
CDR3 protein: CASSSIRDTTFGNSPLHF

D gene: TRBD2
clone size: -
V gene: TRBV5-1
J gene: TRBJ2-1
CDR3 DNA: TGCGCCAGCAGCTTGGCCGGGACTAGCGGCCACAATGAGCAGTTCTTC
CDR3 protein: CASSLAGTSGHNEQFF

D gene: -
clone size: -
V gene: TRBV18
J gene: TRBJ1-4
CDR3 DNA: TGTGCCAGCTCACAAAACAGGGAAGGAGAAAAACTGTTTTTT
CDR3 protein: CASSQNREGEKLFF

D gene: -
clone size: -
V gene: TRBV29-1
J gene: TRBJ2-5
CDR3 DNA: TGCAGCGTTGAGTTACAGCAAGAGACCCAGTACTTC
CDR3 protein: CSVELQQETQYF

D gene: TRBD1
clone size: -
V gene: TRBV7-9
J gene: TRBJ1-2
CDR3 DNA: TGTGCCAGCAGCTCCAGGGACAGGGTTGGTGGCTACACCTTC
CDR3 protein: CASSSRDRVGGYTF

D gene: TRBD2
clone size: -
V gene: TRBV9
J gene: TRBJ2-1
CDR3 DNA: TGTGCCAGCAGCGCTCAACTAGCGGGAAGCATGGATGAGCAGTTCTTC
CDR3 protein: CASSAQLAGSMDEQFF

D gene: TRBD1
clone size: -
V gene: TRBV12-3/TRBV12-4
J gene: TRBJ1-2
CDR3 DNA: TGTGCCAGCAGTTCGGGACAGGGTTGGGGCTACACCTTC
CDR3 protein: CASSSGQGWGYTF

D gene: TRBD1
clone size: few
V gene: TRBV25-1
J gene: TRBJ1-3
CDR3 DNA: TGTGCCAGCAGTGATCGGACAGGGCAAGGAAACACCATATATTTT
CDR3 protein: CASSDRTGQGNTIYF

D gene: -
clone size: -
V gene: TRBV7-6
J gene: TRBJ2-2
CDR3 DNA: TGTGCCAGCAGCTTGACAGCCGGGGAGCTGTTTTTT
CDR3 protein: CASSLTAGELFF

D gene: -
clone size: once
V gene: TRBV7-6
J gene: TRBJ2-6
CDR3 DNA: TGTGCCAGCAGCACGGGACAAGCTGGGGCCAACGTCCTGACTTTC
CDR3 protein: CASSTGQAGANVLTF

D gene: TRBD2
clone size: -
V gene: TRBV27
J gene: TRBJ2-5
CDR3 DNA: TGTGCCAGCAGTGACAGACTAGCGGGAGTACAGACCCAGTACTTC
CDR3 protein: CASSDRLAGVQTQYF

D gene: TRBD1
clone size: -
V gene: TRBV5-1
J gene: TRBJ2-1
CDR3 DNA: TGCGCCAGCAGCTTGGAGGGGGACAGGGGGCAGACTGAGCAGTTCTTC
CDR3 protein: CASSLEGDRGQTEQFF

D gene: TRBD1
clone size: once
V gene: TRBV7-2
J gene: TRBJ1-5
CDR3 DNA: TGTGCCAGCAGCTTACGCCCGGACAGGTATAGCAATCAGCCCCAGCATTTT
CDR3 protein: CASSLRPDRYSNQPQHF

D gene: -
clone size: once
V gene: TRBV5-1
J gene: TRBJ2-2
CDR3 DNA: TGCGCCAGCAGCTTTGGGGCTACGAACACCGGGGAGCTGTTTTTT
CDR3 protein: CASSFGATNTGELFF

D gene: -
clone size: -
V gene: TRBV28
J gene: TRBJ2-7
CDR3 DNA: TGTGCCAGCAGTCCGACCGGCAGGCTCTCCTACGAGCAGTACTTC
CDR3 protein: CASSPTGRLSYEQYF

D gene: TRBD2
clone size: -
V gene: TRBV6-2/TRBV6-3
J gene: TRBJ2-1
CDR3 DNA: TGTGCCAGCAGTTACTACTCCGGGACTAGCGGCAATGAGCAGTTCTTC
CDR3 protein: CASSYYSGTSGNEQFF

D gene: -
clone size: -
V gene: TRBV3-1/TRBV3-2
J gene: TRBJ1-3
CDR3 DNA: TGTGCCAGCAGCCACACACCTACAGTCTCTGGAAACACCATATATTTT
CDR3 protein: CASSHTPTVSGNTIYF

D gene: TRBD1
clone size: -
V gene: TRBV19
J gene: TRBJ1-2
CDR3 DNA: TGTGCCAGTAGTGTTACCGGGACAGGGTACTATGGCTACACCTTC
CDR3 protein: CASSVTGTGYYGYTF

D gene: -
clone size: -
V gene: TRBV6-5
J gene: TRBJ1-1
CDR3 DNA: TGTGCGATTTTTCGCGGCAGTATAAACACTGAAGCTTTCTTT
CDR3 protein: CAIFRGSINTEAFF

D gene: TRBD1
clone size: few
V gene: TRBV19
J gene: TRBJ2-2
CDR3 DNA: TGTGCCAGTAGACGGAGGACAGGAGCGAACACCGGGGAGCTGTTTTTT
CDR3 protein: CASRRRTGANTGELFF

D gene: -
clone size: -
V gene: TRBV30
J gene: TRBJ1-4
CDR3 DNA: TGTGCCTGGAGCCCTCTAGGGCGGGGACGGGAAAAACTGTTTTTT
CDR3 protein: CAWSPLGRGREKLFF

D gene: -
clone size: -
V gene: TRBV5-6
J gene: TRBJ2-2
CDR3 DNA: TGTGCCAGCCGTTGGAACACCGGGGAGCTGTTTTTT
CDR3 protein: CASRWNTGELFF

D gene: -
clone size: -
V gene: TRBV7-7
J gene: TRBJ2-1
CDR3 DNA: TGTGCCAGCAGCTTAGCCAGGGGCAACAATGAGCAGTTCTTC
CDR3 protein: CASSLARGNNEQFF

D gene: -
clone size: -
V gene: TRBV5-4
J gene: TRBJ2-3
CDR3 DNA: TGTGCCAGCAGCTTCAGGGGCACAGATACGCAGTATTTT
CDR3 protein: CASSFRGTDTQYF

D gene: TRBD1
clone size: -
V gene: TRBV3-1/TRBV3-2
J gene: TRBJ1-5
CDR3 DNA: TGTGCCAGCAGCCCGGAGGGACAGGGGCGTAGCAATCAGCCCCAGCATTTT
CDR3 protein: CASSPEGQGRSNQPQHF

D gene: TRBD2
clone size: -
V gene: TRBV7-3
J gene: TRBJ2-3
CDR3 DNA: TGTGCCAGCAGCGAATCTAGCGGGAGTTCGGATACGCAGTATTTT
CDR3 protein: CASSESSGSSDTQYF

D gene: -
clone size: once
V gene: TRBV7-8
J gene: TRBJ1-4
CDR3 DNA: TGTGCCAGCAGCTGGGGGGGGAGCGAAAAACTGTTTTTT
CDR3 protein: CASSWGGSEKLFF

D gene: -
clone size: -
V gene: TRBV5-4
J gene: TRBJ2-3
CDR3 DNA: TGTGCCAGCAGCTACGGGGGTAGCAGGGTAGGGGAGTATTTT
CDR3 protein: CASSYGGSRVGEYF

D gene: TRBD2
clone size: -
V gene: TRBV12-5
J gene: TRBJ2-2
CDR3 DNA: TGTGCTAGTGGCCAGACTAGCGGGGCGGCACCCGGGGAGCTGTTTTTT
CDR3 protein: CASGQTSGAAPGELFF

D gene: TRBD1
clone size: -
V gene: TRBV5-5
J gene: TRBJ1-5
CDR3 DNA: TGTGCCAGCAGCTTTACAGGGGTACGAAGCAATCAGCCCCAGCATTTT
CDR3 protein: CASSFTGVRSNQPQHF

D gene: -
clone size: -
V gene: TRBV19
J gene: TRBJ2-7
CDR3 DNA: TGTGCCAGTAGTATAGGGACAAGAGCCTACGAGCAGTACTTC
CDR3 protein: CASSIGTRAYEQYF

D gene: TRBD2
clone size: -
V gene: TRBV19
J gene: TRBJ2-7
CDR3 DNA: TGTGCCAGTAGTGCGGGACTAGCGGGGGATTCCTACGAGCAGTACTTC
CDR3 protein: CASSAGLAGDSYEQYF

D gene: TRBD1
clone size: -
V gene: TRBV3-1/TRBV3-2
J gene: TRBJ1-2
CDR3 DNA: TGTGCCAGCAGCCCTACCCAGGGGGCGGAGGGCTACACCTTC
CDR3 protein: CASSPTQGAEGYTF

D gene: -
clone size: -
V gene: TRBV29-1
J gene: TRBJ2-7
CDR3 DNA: TGCAGCGTTGCCCCCCAGGGTTACGAGCAGTACTTC
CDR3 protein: CSVAPQGYEQYF

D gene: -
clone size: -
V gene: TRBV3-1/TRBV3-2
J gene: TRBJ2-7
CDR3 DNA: TGTGCCAGCAGAGACGAGGCCTTACGCTCCTACGAGCAGTACTTC
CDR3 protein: CASRDEALRSYEQYF

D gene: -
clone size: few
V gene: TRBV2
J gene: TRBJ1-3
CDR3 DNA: TGTGCCAGCACCCGTCGGACAGCCTCTGGAAACACCATATATTTT
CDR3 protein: CASTRRTASGNTIYF

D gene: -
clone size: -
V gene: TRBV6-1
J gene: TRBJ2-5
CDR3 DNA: TGTGCCAGCAGTGAATGGTTCGTCAGGGAGACCCAGTACTTC
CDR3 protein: CASSEWFVRETQYF

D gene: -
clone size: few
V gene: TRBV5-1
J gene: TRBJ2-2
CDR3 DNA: TGCGCCAGCACCCCGGACAGTCCCCTAGCGAACACCGGGGAGCTGTTTTTT
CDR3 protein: CASTPDSPLANTGELFF

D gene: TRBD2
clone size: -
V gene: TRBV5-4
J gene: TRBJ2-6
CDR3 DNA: TGTGCCAGCAGCTTGGGGGGCGGGGGCTCTGGGGCCAACGTCCTGACTTTC
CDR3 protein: CASSLGGGGSGANVLTF

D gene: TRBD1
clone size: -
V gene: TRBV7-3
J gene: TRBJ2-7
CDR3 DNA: TGTGCCAGCAGCGAAGACAGGGGAGAGACCTACGAGCAGTACTTC
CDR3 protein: CASSEDRGETYEQYF

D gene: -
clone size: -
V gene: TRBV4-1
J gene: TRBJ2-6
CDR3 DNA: TGCGCCAGCAGCCAATTCGGGGCTGGGGCCAACGTCCTGACTTTC
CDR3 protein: CASSQFGAGANVLTF

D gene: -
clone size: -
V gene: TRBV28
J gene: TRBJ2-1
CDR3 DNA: TGTGCCAGCAGCACCTATCAGGGAGGAAGGGACGTACCCTACAATGAGCAGTTCTTC
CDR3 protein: CASSTYQGGRDVPYNEQFF

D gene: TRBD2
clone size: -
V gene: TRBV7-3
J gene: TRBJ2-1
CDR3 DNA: TGTGCCAGCAGCGCGACTAGCGGGAGGGCTATTGAGCAGTTCTTC
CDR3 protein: CASSATSGRAIEQFF

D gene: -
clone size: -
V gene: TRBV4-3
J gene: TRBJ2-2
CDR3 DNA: TGCGCCAGCAGCCCCAGGGGGGAGGTTCCCGGGGAGCTGTTTTTT
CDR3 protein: CASSPRGEVPGELFF

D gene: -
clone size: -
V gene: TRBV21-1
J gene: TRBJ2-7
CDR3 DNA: TGTGCCAGCAGCAAGCGGGACAGGGGGCCTTGGGAGCAGTACTTC
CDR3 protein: CASSKRDRGPWEQYF

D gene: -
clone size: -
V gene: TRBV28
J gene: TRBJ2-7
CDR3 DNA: TGTGCCAGCAGACACTCAGGGGCCCCCTCCTACGAGCAGTACTTC
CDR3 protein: CASRHSGAPSYEQYF

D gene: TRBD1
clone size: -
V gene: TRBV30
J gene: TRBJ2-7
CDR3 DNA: TGTGCCTTCGGGACAGCCGAATCCTACGAGCAGTACTTC
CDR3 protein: CAFGTAESYEQYF

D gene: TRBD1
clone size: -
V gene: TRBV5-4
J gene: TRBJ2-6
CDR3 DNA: TGTGCCAGCAGCGGGGACAGATCCTCTGGGGCCAACGTCCTGACTTTC
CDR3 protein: CASSGDRSSGANVLTF